The sequence of this T cell receptor (beta chain) was determined in a study of tumor-infiltrating lymphocytes in localized non-small cell lung cancer. Study details: From each patient, both tumor and uninvolved lung, non-adjacent to tumor, were sampled.

The CDR3 contains 13 residues. In germline, CDR1 is SGHRS, CDR2 YFSETQ. The V gene lost 3 bases and the J gene lost 1 base, with 7 bases spanning the gap. Method: immunoSEQ multiplex PCR; TCRdb's copy keeps in-frame clones and lacks some. The sample records 12,000 to 15,000 clones, 65% to 75% being singletons. Overall study findings and caveats: Higher tumor T cell infiltration than in uninvolved lung was supported by TCRbeta sequencing. Only some patients had TCR sequencing, depending on available tissue. IM1 and IM2 tumors showed no difference in T-cell fraction.

For this clone: The antigen is undetermined.

V gene TRBV5-1 combines with J gene TRBJ1-1; weak D call: TRBD1 (5 bases). This sequence originates from a human donor with non-small cell lung cancer. Input material: uninvolved lung tissue not adjacent to the tumor. As DNA, the CDR3 is TGCGCCAGCAGCTGGGGGGGGAACACTGAAGCTTTCTTT. Amino acid sequence: CASSWGGNTEAFF. The full variable domain, completed using reference TRBV5-1 and TRBJ1-1, is KAGVTQTPRYLIKTRGQQVTLSCSPISGHRSVSWYQQTPGQGLQFLFEYFSETQRNKGNFPGRFSGRQFSNSRSEMNVSTLELGDSALYLCASSWGGNTEAFFGQGTRLTVV.